The rows below give T cell receptor beta chains drawn from one sample of a study of blood T cell repertoires in COVID-19. The method was immunoSEQ multiplex PCR; TCRdb's version includes in-frame clones alone and lacks a portion of them. The sample has 310,000 or so clones; approximately 86% are singletons. Specimen: peripheral blood. The receptors were gathered from a woman younger than 45 who had recovered from COVID-19. CDR3s include the opening cysteine and the closing phenylalanine or tryptophan. D genes are given only for firm matches. Some rows have no size entry. The others give once, few or many, or a class for an expanded clone.

V	size	D	J	CDR3	DNA
TRBV15	-	-	TRBJ1-3	CATSRDGGLGNTIYF	TGTGCCACCAGCAGAGATGGGGGCTTGGGAAACACCATATATTTT
TRBV7-2	-	TRBD2	TRBJ2-5	CASSPRTSGGETQYF	TGTGCCAGCAGCCCCCGAACTAGCGGGGGAGAGACCCAGTACTTC
TRBV6-5	-	TRBD2	TRBJ2-7	CASSRTSGIGDEQYF	TGTGCCAGCAGTCGGACTAGCGGTATAGGGGACGAGCAGTACTTC
TRBV7-2	-	TRBD2	TRBJ2-7	CASSLGSSGSKYEQYF	TGTGCCAGCAGCTTAGGATCGAGCGGGAGCAAGTACGAGCAGTACTTC
TRBV19	-	-	TRBJ2-1	CASSMTSSYNEQFF	TGTGCCAGTAGTATGACAAGTAGCTACAATGAGCAGTTCTTC
TRBV19	-	-	TRBJ1-1	CASSPVGGSTEAFF	TGTGCCAGTAGTCCGGTGGGAGGGAGCACTGAAGCTTTCTTT
TRBV7-2	-	-	TRBJ2-1	CASSLRLLYNEQFF	TGTGCCAGCAGCTTAAGACTACTCTACAATGAGCAGTTCTTC
TRBV29-1	-	TRBD2	TRBJ2-7	CSARSGVYEQYF	TGCAGCGCCCGAAGCGGGGTCTACGAGCAGTACTTC
TRBV2	few	-	TRBJ1-2	CASSEGGRVDYGYTF	TGTGCCAGCAGTGAAGGGGGCAGGGTAGACTATGGCTACACCTTC
TRBV19	-	-	TRBJ1-1	CASRTGNTEAFF	TGTGCCAGTAGGACGGGGAACACTGAAGCTTTCTTT
TRBV28	-	-	TRBJ1-6	CASSFRGNSPLHF	TGTGCCAGCAGTTTCCGAGGAAATTCACCCCTCCACTTT
TRBV28	-	TRBD1	TRBJ2-1	CASSHPGTDNEQFF	TGTGCCAGCAGCCACCCCGGGACAGACAATGAGCAGTTCTTC
TRBV18	-	TRBD1	TRBJ1-2	CASSPPLTGDGYTF	TGTGCCAGCTCACCACCGCTTACAGGGGATGGCTACACCTTC
TRBV11-2	-	-	TRBJ1-1	CASSFGRGGLRSTEAFF	TGTGCCAGCAGCTTCGGGAGGGGGGGCCTACGGAGTACTGAAGCTTTCTTT
TRBV2	-	TRBD2	TRBJ2-3	CASTQREGGDTQYF	TGTGCCAGCACTCAGCGGGAGGGCGGAGATACGCAGTATTTT
TRBV24-1	-	-	TRBJ2-7	CATGGGGGDEQYF	TGTGCCACCGGGGGTGGGGGAGGAGACGAGCAGTACTTC
TRBV5-1	once	-	TRBJ1-2	CASSSDFGGYTF	TGCGCCAGCAGCTCAGATTTTGGCGGCTACACCTTC
TRBV27	-	-	TRBJ2-1	CASSFYFQVGGEQFF	TGTGCCAGCAGTTTTTACTTCCAGGTAGGGGGTGAGCAGTTCTTC
TRBV4-1	-	-	TRBJ2-5	CASSQGGGVGETQYF	TGCGCCAGCAGCCAAGGTGGAGGGGTTGGGGAGACCCAGTACTTC
TRBV7-6	-	-	TRBJ2-3	CASSPYPIGGSTDTQYF	TGTGCCAGCAGCCCGTACCCGATTGGGGGGAGCACAGATACGCAGTATTTT
TRBV6-5	-	-	TRBJ1-3	CASRRNEGNTIYF	TGTGCCAGCAGACGTAACGAGGGAAACACCATATATTTT
TRBV6-5	-	TRBD1	TRBJ1-1	CASNRGTGGETEAFF	TGTGCCAGCAATCGGGGGACAGGGGGCGAGACTGAAGCTTTCTTT
TRBV4-2	-	TRBD1	TRBJ2-1	CASSRGGDRAGNEQFF	TGTGCCAGCAGCCGGGGAGGGGACAGGGCAGGCAATGAGCAGTTCTTC
TRBV28	-	-	TRBJ1-1	CASSLTGFTEAFF	TGTGCCAGCAGTTTAACGGGGTTTACTGAAGCTTTCTTT